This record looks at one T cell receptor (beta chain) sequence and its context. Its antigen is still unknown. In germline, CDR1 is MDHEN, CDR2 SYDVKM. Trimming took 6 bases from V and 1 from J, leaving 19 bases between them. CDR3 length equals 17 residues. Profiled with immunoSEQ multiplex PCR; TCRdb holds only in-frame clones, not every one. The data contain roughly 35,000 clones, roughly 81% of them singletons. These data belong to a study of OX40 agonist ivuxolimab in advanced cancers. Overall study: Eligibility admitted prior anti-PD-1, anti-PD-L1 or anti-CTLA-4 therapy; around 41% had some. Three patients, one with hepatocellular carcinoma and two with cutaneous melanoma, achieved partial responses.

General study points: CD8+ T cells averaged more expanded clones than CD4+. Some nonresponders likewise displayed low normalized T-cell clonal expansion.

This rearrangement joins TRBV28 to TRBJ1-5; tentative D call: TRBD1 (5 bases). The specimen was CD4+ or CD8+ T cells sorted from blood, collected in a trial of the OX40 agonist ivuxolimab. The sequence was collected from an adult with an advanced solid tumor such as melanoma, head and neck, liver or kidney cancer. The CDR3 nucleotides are TGTGCCAGCAGATACGGGTTGTCGGGGGTCAGCAATCAGCCCCAGCATTTT. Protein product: CASRYGLSGVSNQPQHF.